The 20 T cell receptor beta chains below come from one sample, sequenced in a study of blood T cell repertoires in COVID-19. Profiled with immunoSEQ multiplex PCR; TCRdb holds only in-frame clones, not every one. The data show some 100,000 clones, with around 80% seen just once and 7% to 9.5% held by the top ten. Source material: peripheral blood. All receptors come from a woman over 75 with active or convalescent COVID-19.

CDR3: CASSPAGGQGNTIYF. Written as DNA, the CDR3 is TGTGCCAGCTCACCAGCGGGCGGACAGGGAAACACCATATATTTT. The chain has TRBV18 and TRBJ1-3, with a possible D match to TRBD1 (6 bases). Looked up from germline, CDR1 is KGHSH and CDR2 is LQKENI. Trimming shortened V by 2 bases and J by 4 bases, and 12 bases separated the two germline ends. CDR3 length: 15 residues.

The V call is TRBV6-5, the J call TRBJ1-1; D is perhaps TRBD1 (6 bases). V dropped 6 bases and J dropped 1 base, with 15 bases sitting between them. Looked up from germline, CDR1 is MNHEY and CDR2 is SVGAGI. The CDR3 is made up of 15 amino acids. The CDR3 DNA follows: TGTGCCAGCAGCTCGACGTCGACAGGGAACACTGAAGCTTTCTTT. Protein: CASSSTSTGNTEAFF.

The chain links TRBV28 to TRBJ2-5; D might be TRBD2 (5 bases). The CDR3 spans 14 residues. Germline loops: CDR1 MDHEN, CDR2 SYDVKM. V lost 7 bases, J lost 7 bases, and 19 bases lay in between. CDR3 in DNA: TGTGCCAGCAAGTCCCCTGAGATTCGGGGGACCCAGTACTTC. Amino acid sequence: CASKSPEIRGTQYF.

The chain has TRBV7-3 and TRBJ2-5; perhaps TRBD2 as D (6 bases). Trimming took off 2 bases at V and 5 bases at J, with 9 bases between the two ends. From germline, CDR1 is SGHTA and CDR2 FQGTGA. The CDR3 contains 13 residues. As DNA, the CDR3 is TGTGCCAGCAGCTTATCCCGGGAGGAGACCCAGTACTTC. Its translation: CASSLSREETQYF.

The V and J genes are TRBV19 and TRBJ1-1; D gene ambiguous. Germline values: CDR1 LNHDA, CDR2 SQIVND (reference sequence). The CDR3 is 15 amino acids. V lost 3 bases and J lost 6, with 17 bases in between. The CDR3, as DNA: TGTGCCAGTAGTATTTCGGGAGGCGGAGGAGCTGAAGCTTTCTTT. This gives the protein CASSISGGGGAEAFF.

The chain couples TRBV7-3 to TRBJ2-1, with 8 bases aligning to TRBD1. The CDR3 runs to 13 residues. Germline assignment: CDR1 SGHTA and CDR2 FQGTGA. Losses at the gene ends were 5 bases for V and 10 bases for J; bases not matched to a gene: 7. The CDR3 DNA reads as TGTGCCAGCAGCAAACCCGGGGACAGGGAGCAGTTCTTC. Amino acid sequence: CASSKPGDREQFF.

CDR3 in amino acids: CASSIDGVTIEKLFF. In DNA form, the CDR3 reads TGTGCCAGTAGTATCGACGGGGTGACAATTGAAAAACTGTTTTTT. The V and J genes are TRBV19 and TRBJ1-4, with D unresolved. Germline assignment: CDR1 LNHDA and CDR2 SQIVND (reference sequence). There are 15 residues in the CDR3. V lost 3 bases and J lost 7, with 15 bases in between.

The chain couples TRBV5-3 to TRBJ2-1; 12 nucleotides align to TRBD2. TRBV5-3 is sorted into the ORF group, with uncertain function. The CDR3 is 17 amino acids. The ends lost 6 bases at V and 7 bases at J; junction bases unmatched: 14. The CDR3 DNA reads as TGTGCCAGAACCCATCTTTCAGGACTAGCGGGGATAAATGAGCAGTTCTTC. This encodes CARTHLSGLAGINEQFF.

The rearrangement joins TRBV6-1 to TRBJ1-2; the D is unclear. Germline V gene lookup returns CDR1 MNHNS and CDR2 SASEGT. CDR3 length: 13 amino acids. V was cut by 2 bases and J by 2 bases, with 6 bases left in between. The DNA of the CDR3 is TGTGCCAGCAGTGAATACGGGAACTATGGCTACACCTTC. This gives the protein CASSEYGNYGYTF.

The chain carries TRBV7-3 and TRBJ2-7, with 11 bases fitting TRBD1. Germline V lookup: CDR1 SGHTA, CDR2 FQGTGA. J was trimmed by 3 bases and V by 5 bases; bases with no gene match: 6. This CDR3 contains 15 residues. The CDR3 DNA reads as TGTGCCAGCAGCCACGGGACAGGGGGAGACTACGAGCAGTACTTC. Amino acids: CASSHGTGGDYEQYF.

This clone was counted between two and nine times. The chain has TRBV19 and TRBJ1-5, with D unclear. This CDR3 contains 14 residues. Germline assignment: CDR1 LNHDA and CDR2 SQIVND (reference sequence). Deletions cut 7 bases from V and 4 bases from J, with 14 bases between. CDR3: CASKPAEGNQPQHF. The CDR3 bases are TGTGCCAGTAAACCGGCTGAGGGAAATCAGCCCCAGCATTTT.

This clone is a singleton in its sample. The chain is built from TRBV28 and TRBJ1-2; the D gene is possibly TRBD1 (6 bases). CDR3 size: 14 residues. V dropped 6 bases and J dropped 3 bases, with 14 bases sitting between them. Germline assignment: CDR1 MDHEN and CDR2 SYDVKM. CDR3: CASSSTGIYYGYTF. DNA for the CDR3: TGTGCCAGCAGCTCCACAGGGATTTACTATGGCTACACCTTC.

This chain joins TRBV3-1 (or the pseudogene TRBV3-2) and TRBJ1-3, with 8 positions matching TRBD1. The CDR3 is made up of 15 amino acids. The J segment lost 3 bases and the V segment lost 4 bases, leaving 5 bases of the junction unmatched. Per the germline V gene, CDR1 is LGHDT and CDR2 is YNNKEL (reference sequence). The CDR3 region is CASSPTGVDGNTIYF. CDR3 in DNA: TGTGCCAGCAGCCCGACAGGGGTTGATGGAAACACCATATATTTT.

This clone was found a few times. The CDR3 region is CATSRETGYSAFF. The CDR3 region has the DNA TGTGCCACCAGCAGAGAGACAGGTTACTCGGCTTTCTTT. The gene calls are TRBV15 and TRBJ1-1; D perhaps matches TRBD1 (6 bases). V shed 0 bases and J shed 11 bases, with 13 bases lying between them. This CDR3 region has 13 residues. Germline CDR1 reads LNHNV; CDR2 reads YYDKDF (reference sequence).

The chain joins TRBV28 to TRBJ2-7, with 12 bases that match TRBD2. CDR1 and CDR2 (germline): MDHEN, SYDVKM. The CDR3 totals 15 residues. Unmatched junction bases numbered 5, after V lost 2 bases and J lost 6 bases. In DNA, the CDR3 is TGTGCCAGCAGTTTACCGACTAGCGGGAGAAGCGAGCAGTACTTC. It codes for CASSLPTSGRSEQYF.

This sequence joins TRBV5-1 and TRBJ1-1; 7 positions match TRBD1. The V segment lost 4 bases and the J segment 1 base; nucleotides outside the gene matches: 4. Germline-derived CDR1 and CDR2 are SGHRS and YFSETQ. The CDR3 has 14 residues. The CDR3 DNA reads TGCGCCAGCAGCAACAGGGGAGGGAACACTGAAGCTTTCTTT. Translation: CASSNRGGNTEAFF.

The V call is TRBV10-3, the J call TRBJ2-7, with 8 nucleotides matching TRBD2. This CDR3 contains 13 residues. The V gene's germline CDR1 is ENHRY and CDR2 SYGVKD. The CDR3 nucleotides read TGTGCGTCTACTAGCGGACAGACCTACGAGCAGTACTTC. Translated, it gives CASTSGQTYEQYF.

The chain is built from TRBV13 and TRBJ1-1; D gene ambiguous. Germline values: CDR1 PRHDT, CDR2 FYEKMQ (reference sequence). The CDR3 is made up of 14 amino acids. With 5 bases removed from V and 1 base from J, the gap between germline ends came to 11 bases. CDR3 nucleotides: TGTGCCAGCAGCGGGAGGCGGGGGAACACTGAAGCTTTCTTT. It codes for CASSGRRGNTEAFF.

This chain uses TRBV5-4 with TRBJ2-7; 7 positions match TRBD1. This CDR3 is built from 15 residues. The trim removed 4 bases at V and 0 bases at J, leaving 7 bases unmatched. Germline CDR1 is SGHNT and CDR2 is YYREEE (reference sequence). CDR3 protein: CASSTPTGSSYEQYF. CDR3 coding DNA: TGTGCCAGCAGCACACCGACAGGGTCCTCCTACGAGCAGTACTTC.

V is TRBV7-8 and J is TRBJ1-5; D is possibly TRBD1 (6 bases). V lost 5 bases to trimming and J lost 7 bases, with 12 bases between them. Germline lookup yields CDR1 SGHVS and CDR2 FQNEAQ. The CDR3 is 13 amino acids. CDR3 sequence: CASSTSGVQPQHF. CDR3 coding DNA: TGTGCCAGCAGCACCTCAGGGGTCCAGCCCCAGCATTTT.